The rows below give T cell receptor beta chains drawn from one sample of a study of cytomegalovirus exposure and HLA in healthy donors. The repertoire was sequenced with immunoSEQ multiplex PCR; TCRdb's copy has only in-frame clones and lacks some. The table shows 180,000 or so clones, with approximately 81% occurring only once. The source material was PBMCs. These receptors originate from a woman aged 45-65 years in good health and CMV-seronegative. Each CDR3 is given with its conserved first and last residue. The D gene is left open where the match is weak. A clone size is listed for some rows: how often the clone was seen (once, few, many), or a class if it is expanded.

>TRBD1|TRBJ2-7|TRBV28|NA
TGTGCCAGCAGTCCGGGACAGGCAAACTACGAGCAGTACTTC
CASSPGQANYEQYF
>TRBD2|TRBJ2-5|TRBV25-1|NA
TGTGCCAGCAGTAAGACTAGCGCAAAGGTGGAGACCCAGTACTTC
CASSKTSAKVETQYF
>NA|TRBJ2-3|TRBV29-1|NA
TGCAGCGTTCCCCATCCCAGGGGTTGGGGGAGCACAGATACGCAGTATTTT
CSVPHPRGWGSTDTQYF
>NA|TRBJ2-6|TRBV5-5|NA
TGTGCCAGCAGCTTGGCCGGTGTGGGGGCCAACGTCCTGACTTTC
CASSLAGVGANVLTF
>NA|TRBJ2-3|TRBV7-2|NA
TGTGCCAGCAGCTCCACGGGACTTAACACAGATACGCAGTATTTT
CASSSTGLNTDTQYF
>NA|TRBJ1-3|TRBV6-5|NA
TGTGCCAGCAGTACGCGGGGCACTGGAAACACCATATATTTT
CASSTRGTGNTIYF
>TRBD1|TRBJ1-2|TRBV6-5|NA
TGTGCCAGCAGAAAGCTAGGGGGCAATGGCTACACCTTC
CASRKLGGNGYTF
>NA|TRBJ1-1|TRBV30|NA
TGTGCCTGGAGCAGGGTTGTGAACACTGAAGCTTTCTTT
CAWSRVVNTEAFF
>NA|TRBJ2-7|TRBV29-1|NA
TGCAGCGTTACCACAGGGGGGGGGTACGAGCAGTACTTC
CSVTTGGGYEQYF
>TRBD2|TRBJ2-5|TRBV27|NA
TGTGCCAGCAGCATACTCGTTACTAGCGGGATACCCAGGGGGGAGACCCAGTACTTC
CASSILVTSGIPRGETQYF
>NA|TRBJ1-5|TRBV4-3|once
TGCGCCAGCAGCGACGACAGGTTTCCTAATCAGCCCCAGCATTTT
CASSDDRFPNQPQHF
>NA|TRBJ1-1|TRBV7-2|NA
TGTGCCAGCAGCTTAGCGTCCGGGAACACTGAAGCTTTCTTT
CASSLASGNTEAFF
>TRBD1|TRBJ2-2|TRBV12-5|NA
TGTGCTAGTGGTTTGGCTTTACAGGGGGGCAGGACCACAGCGAACACCGGGGAGCTGTTTTTT
CASGLALQGGRTTANTGELFF
>NA|TRBJ1-5|TRBV4-1|once
TGCGCCAGCAGCCAAGAGGGGCAGGACAATCAGCCCCAGCATTTT
CASSQEGQDNQPQHF
>TRBD1|TRBJ1-4|TRBV27|NA
TGTGCCAGCAGTTTACAGGGGGCAACTAATGAAAAACTGTTTTTT
CASSLQGATNEKLFF
>NA|TRBJ1-1|TRBV30|NA
TGTGCCTGGAGAGACAGTAACACTGAAGCTTTCTTT
CAWRDSNTEAFF
>TRBD1|TRBJ2-7|TRBV6-1|NA
TGTGCCAGCAGCCTGGGACAGGGCCCTCTGGGGGAGCAGTACTTC
CASSLGQGPLGEQYF
>NA|TRBJ2-7|TRBV5-6|NA
TGTGCCAGCAGCGTCGGTGGCGGGGCCCACGAGCAGTACTTC
CASSVGGGAHEQYF
>TRBD1|TRBJ1-2|TRBV28|NA
TGTGCCAGCAGTTTGTACAGATCGACAGGGTCCGGCTACACCTTC
CASSLYRSTGSGYTF
>NA|TRBJ2-2|TRBV19|NA
TGTGCCAGTAGTATAGGAGTGGTGAACACCGGGGAGCTGTTTTTT
CASSIGVVNTGELFF
>TRBD2|TRBJ2-7|TRBV11-2|NA
TGTGCCAGCAGGGAGACCGTAGCGGGAGTACGTGACGAGCAGTACTTC
CASRETVAGVRDEQYF
>NA|TRBJ1-1|TRBV6-5|NA
TGTGCCAGCAGTTACGCTAGCCTCACTGAAGCTTTCTTT
CASSYASLTEAFF
>NA|TRBJ2-5|TRBV19|once
TGTGCCAGTACCCTCAGAGGAGAGGGGGGGGAGACCCAGTACTTC
CASTLRGEGGETQYF
>TRBD1|TRBJ1-2|TRBV5-6|few
TGTGCCAGCAGCACAGGGACAGGCTTTAACTATGGCTACACCTTC
CASSTGTGFNYGYTF
>NA|TRBJ1-6|TRBV2|NA
TGTGCCAGCACCCAGGGCGGAAGTTCACCCCTCCACTTT
CASTQGGSSPLHF
>TRBD2|TRBJ2-1|TRBV7-2|NA
TGTGCCAGCAGTTACAAACTAAAGGGACTAGCGGGAAGTGAGCAGTTCTTC
CASSYKLKGLAGSEQFF
>TRBD1|TRBJ2-7|TRBV11-2|NA
TGTGCCAGCAGTTCCCAGGGGGCGAGGAACGAGCAGTACTTC
CASSSQGARNEQYF
>TRBD2|TRBJ2-7|TRBV27|NA
TGTGCCAGCAGTTTATGGGGGGGCTACGAGCAGTACTTC
CASSLWGGYEQYF
>NA|TRBJ1-4|TRBV4-1|few
TGCGCCAGCAGCCAAGGACAGTATAATGAAAAACTGTTTTTT
CASSQGQYNEKLFF
>NA|TRBJ1-4|TRBV28|NA
TGTGCCAGCACCCCCGGGGTAGTTGCAACTAATGAAAAACTGTTTTTT
CASTPGVVATNEKLFF
>TRBD2|TRBJ2-1|TRBV9|NA
TGTGCCAGCAGCGCCCGCGGGGGAAACTCCTACAATGAGCAGTTCTTC
CASSARGGNSYNEQFF
>TRBD1|TRBJ2-3|TRBV7-3|NA
TGTGCCAGCAGCATCGACAGGGCGACCGACACAGATACGCAGTATTTT
CASSIDRATDTDTQYF
>NA|TRBJ1-6|TRBV28|NA
TGTGCCAGCGTTATGGCAGGTCAATATAATTCACCCCTCCACTTT
CASVMAGQYNSPLHF
>TRBD1|TRBJ2-7|TRBV19|NA
TGTGCCAGTAGGGACAGGGGATCTGTCGAGCAGTACTTC
CASRDRGSVEQYF
>NA|TRBJ2-3|TRBV7-6|once
TGTGCCAGCAGCCCTAACCGGAGGGGCAGGGGCACAGATACGCAGTATTTT
CASSPNRRGRGTDTQYF
>NA|TRBJ2-7|TRBV6-1|NA
TGTGCCAGCAGGGGAGTATCAAGCGGTTCCTACGAGCAGTACTTC
CASRGVSSGSYEQYF
>NA|TRBJ1-5|TRBV9|NA
TGTGCCAGCAGCATAGGCGGCCTCCCCAATCAGCCCCAGCATTTT
CASSIGGLPNQPQHF
>TRBD1|TRBJ2-1|TRBV5-1|NA
TGCGCCAGCAGCCCTTGGACAGGGGGCTACAATGAGCAGTTCTTC
CASSPWTGGYNEQFF
>NA|TRBJ2-3|TRBV7-3|NA
TGTGCCAGCAGCTTAACGGGGCTAACAGATACGCAGTATTTT
CASSLTGLTDTQYF
>NA|TRBJ1-1|TRBV28|NA
TGTGCCAGCTGTCGGCAGGGGAGCAAGACTGAAGCTTTCTTT
CASCRQGSKTEAFF
>TRBD1|TRBJ2-3|TRBV9|NA
TGTGCCAGCAGCCCTAGGGACAGCTTATTCCGTAGCACAGATACGCAGTATTTT
CASSPRDSLFRSTDTQYF
>TRBD1|TRBJ1-6|TRBV11-2|NA
TGTGCCAGCAGCCCTGCGAACAGGGGGACCTATAATTCACCCCTCCACTTT
CASSPANRGTYNSPLHF
>TRBD1|TRBJ1-1|TRBV14|NA
TGTGCCAGCAGCCAAATACAGGGGAGGTACACTGAAGCTTTCTTT
CASSQIQGRYTEAFF
>TRBD1|TRBJ2-7|TRBV6-6|NA
TGTGCCAGCAGTTACTCACCCGGGACAGGGGGATACGAGCAGTACTTC
CASSYSPGTGGYEQYF
>TRBD1|TRBJ1-2|TRBV28|NA
TGTGCCAGCGGATCCCCCAGACAGGGGGCGACCTATGGCTACACCTTC
CASGSPRQGATYGYTF
>TRBD1|TRBJ2-3|TRBV29-1|NA
TGCAGCGTCGCAGACAGGGGGAACACAGATACGCAGTATTTT
CSVADRGNTDTQYF
>NA|TRBJ2-3|TRBV5-4|few
TGTGCCAGCAGTAGTATATCAGATACGCAGTATTTT
CASSSISDTQYF
>NA|TRBJ2-5|TRBV18|NA
TGTGCCAGCTCGCGAGGGCCGGGGAAAGAGACCCAGTACTTC
CASSRGPGKETQYF